Listed below are T cell receptor beta chains from one sample, sequenced in a study of identical twins. A single record per CDR3 protein comes from TCRdb applying MiXCR to the 5' RACE reads. Seen here are some 240,000 distinct CDR3 sequences, about 8.3% observed once, and the top ten hold 3% to 3.5%. This same sample was also taken into another study, of yellow fever vaccine responses in identical twins.

Input material: CD8+ T cells sorted from blood. All receptors come from a woman aged 18 to 35 in good health. Both conserved end residues are trimmed from each CDR3. Each record gives: J gene, V gene, CDR3 protein.

TRBJ2-3	TRBV5-4	ASSAPGLAGVSTDTQY
TRBJ2-7	TRBV27	ASSSSGWGAHEQY
TRBJ2-5	TRBV4-1	ASSHSRYEETQY
TRBJ2-2	TRBV4-1	ASSSGLGTRELF
TRBJ2-7	TRBV4-2	ASSQDWLAEVYEQY
TRBJ2-1	TRBV28	ASSLFAIRIDEQF
TRBJ2-7	TRBV11-2	ASSLWLAGDSYEQY
TRBJ2-1	TRBV15	ATSKLAGGTYNEQF
TRBJ2-1	TRBV28	ASSPRLLTSGGSYNEQF
TRBJ2-5	TRBV29-1	SARTGGTETQY
TRBJ2-5	TRBV5-1	ASSAAGSQETQY
TRBJ2-7	TRBV28	ASSPITGPAEQY
TRBJ2-3	TRBV4-1	ASSQVRDRVIDTQY
TRBJ2-1	TRBV5-1	ASSYGTSGGFYNEQF
TRBJ2-1	TRBV7-9	ASSFLLRDEQF
TRBJ2-7	TRBV27	ASAEGGANYEQY
TRBJ2-7	TRBV7-9	ASSGRDRSYEQY
TRBJ2-7	TRBV6-1	ASSEQVNGNLEQY
TRBJ2-1	TRBV14	ASSLLVTYNEQF
TRBJ2-3	TRBV4-3	ASSQGGFPSGYTDTQY
TRBJ1-3	TRBV4-3	ASSQDTEYSGNTIY
TRBJ2-1	TRBV6-2/TRBV6-3	ASSWNRDYGRNEQF
TRBJ2-5	TRBV7-8	ASSSGQGQTQY
TRBJ2-1	TRBV10-2	ASSDLGQGVNEQF
TRBJ2-2	TRBV5-1	ASSPPGGPNTGELF
TRBJ2-7	TRBV5-6	ASSLGPSNYEQY
TRBJ1-3	TRBV9	ASSTDQTDSGNTIY
TRBJ2-7	TRBV4-3	ASSQNLEISYEQY
TRBJ2-5	TRBV7-2	ASSLVAGVLETQY